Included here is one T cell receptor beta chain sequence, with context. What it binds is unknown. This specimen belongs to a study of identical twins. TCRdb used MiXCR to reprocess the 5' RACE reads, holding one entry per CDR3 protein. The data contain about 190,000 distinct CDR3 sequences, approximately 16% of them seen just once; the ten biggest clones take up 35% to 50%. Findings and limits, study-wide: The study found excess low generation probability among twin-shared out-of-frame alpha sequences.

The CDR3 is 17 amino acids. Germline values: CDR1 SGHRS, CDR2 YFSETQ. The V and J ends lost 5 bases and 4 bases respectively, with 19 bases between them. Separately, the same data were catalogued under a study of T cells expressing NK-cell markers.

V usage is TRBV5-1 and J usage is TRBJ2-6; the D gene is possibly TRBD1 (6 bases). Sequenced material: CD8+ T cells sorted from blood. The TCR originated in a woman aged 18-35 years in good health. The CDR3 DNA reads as TGCGCCAGCAGACCTGTTGGGGCAGGGGTCGGGGCCAACGTCCTGACTTTC. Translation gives CASRPVGAGVGANVLTF.